This TCR beta chain was observed in a study of shared clonotypes between healthy human individuals. Some clones are missing from TCRdb's copy, which holds only in-frame ones; the method was immunoSEQ multiplex PCR. The sample lists some 2.3 million clones, 85% to 95% occurring once. Study findings and constraints: As a rule, naive subsets had a larger estimated richness than memory subsets.

Germline V gives CDR1 MNHEY, CDR2 SMNVEV (reference sequence). CDR3 length equals 16 residues. With V trimmed by 3 bases and J by 5 bases, 7 bases remained unmatched. With regard to this clone: No antigen is known for it.

The TCR was taken from a man between 18 and 29 years old in good health. Some clones in this sample may be carry-over from other donors' samples. The rearrangement joins TRBV27 to TRBJ2-1; 10 bases line up with TRBD1. Sequencing input: naive CD4+ T cells from PBMCs. Subset defined: CD45RA+ positively selected. The DNA of the CDR3 is TGTGCCAGCAGTTTCCCCGGGACAGGGGTGCACAATGAGCAGTTCTTC. It is translated as CASSFPGTGVHNEQFF.